This record looks at one T cell receptor beta chain sequence and its context. The sample carries other DNA sequences with the same CDR3. The sample originates from a study of blood T cell repertoires in COVID-19. TCRdb keeps only in-frame clones here, not all; method: immunoSEQ multiplex PCR. The sample consists of 140,000 to 150,000 clones, 80% to 90% of them appearing once. CDR1 and CDR2 from the germline V gene are LNHDA and SQIVND (reference sequence). V was cut by 6 bases and J by 7 bases, with 12 bases left in between. CDR3 length equals 13 residues. The chain joins TRBV19 to TRBJ1-4, with D maybe TRBD1 (5 bases). Sequencing was performed on peripheral blood. This TCR was sampled from a woman aged 55 to 70 with active COVID-19. CDR3 in amino acids: CASSPRDSEKLFF. CDR3 coding DNA: TGTGCCAGTAGCCCCCGGGACTCTGAAAAACTGTTTTTT.